This TCR beta chain was profiled in a study of CD8+ T cells in alopecia areata. CDR1 and CDR2 from the germline V gene are SGHDN and FVKESK. CDR3 length: 14 amino acids. The ends were cut back, 1 base at V and 4 bases at J, with 10 bases in the middle. Extracted RNA was reverse transcribed into cDNA, the sequencing template. Data came from immunoSEQ multiplex PCR; TCRdb stores just in-frame clones and leaves some out. Among about 150,000 clones, around 47% were seen once, and the ten largest hold over 5.5%. This TCR derives from a human donor with alopecia areata. The chain carries TRBV14 and TRBJ1-2; perhaps TRBD1 as D (5 bases). Sequencing was performed on CD4+ T cells sorted from blood. CDR3 protein: CASSQGDGPYGYTF. Written as DNA, the CDR3 is TGTGCCAGCAGCCAAGGGGACGGCCCCTATGGCTACACCTTC.